These 10 T cell receptor beta chains were sequenced from one sample in a study of T cell responses to AZD1222 COVID-19 vaccine. The data were produced by immunoSEQ multiplex PCR, yet TCRdb's version contains in-frame clones alone and is incomplete. Among about 140,000 clones listed, approximately 90% were seen once. The starting material was peripheral blood, obtained 28 days after the second AZD1222 dose. The source is an adult who received the AZD1222 COVID-19 vaccine.

V gene TRBV2 combines with J gene TRBJ2-2, with 10 nucleotides matching TRBD2. Germline V gene sequence: CDR1 SNHLY, CDR2 FYNNEI. The CDR3 consists of 14 residues. J lost 6 bases, V lost 11 bases, and 9 bases had no gene match. Here the CDR3 DNA reads TGTGCCTTACAGCGGGAGGGCCCGGCCGGGGAGCTGTTTTTT. Its translation is CALQREGPAGELFF.

This chain joins TRBV13 and TRBJ2-5; no clear D. Germline V CDR1 and CDR2: PRHDT, FYEKMQ (reference sequence). The V end was cut by 1 base, the J end by 1 base, with 4 bases between. The CDR3 has 13 amino acids. The DNA for the CDR3 is TGTGCCAGCAGCTTAGAGGCCCAAGAGACCCAGTACTTC. It encodes CASSLEAQETQYF.

This clone was observed a few times. The chain couples TRBV28 to TRBJ1-5; D unclear. The CDR3 has 15 residues. Trimming removed 6 bases from V and 2 bases from J, with 14 bases in between. Germline V gives CDR1 MDHEN, CDR2 SYDVKM. CDR3 sequence reads: CASRGGARGNQPQHF. Here the CDR3 DNA reads TGTGCCAGCAGGGGCGGAGCGCGAGGCAATCAGCCCCAGCATTTT.

The J gene is TRBJ1-5, the V gene TRBV28; D gene uncertain. This CDR3 region has 17 residues. Trimming took off 3 bases at V and 7 bases at J, with 22 bases between the two ends. Germline V gives CDR1 MDHEN, CDR2 SYDVKM. CDR3 sequence: CASSFSPSLSSGQPQHF. The CDR3 DNA reads TGTGCCAGCAGTTTTTCCCCCTCCCTAAGTAGCGGCCAGCCCCAGCATTTT.

This clone appeared a few times. V is TRBV7-9 and J is TRBJ1-2; D call uncertain. Trimming left V 5 bases short and J 4 bases short, with 5 bases between. The CDR3 has 11 residues. Germline CDR1 SEHNR, CDR2 FQNEAQ (reference sequence). The DNA of the CDR3 is TGTGCCAGCAGCCGTGGCTATGGCTACACCTTC. Amino acids: CASSRGYGYTF. The whole variable domain, filled in from reference TRBV7-9 and TRBJ1-2, reads DTGVSQNPRHKITKRGQNVTFRCDPISEHNRLYWYRQTLGQGPEFLTYFQNEAQLEKSRLLSDRFSAERPKGSFSTLEIQRTEQGDSAMYLCASSRGYGYTFGSGTRLTVV.

The V and J genes are TRBV5-1 and TRBJ2-2, with D possibly TRBD2 on 5 matching bases. The V gene's germline CDR1 is SGHRS and CDR2 YFSETQ. This CDR3 comprises 15 residues. Trimming removed 3 bases at V and 4 bases at J, with 13 bases between. The CDR3 reads CASSSRESVTGELFF. CDR3 nucleotide sequence: TGCGCCAGCAGCTCCCGGGAATCAGTCACCGGGGAGCTGTTTTTT.

This rearrangement joins TRBV6-5 to TRBJ2-1; D possibly uses TRBD1 or TRBD2 (6 bases each). Trimming stripped 1 base from V and 7 bases from J, with 14 bases between. Looked up from germline, CDR1 is MNHEY and CDR2 is SVGAGI. This CDR3 spans 15 amino acids. DNA of the CDR3: TGTGCCAGCAGTTACTGGGGGGCAGGGGAAAATGAGCAGTTCTTC. This sequence encodes CASSYWGAGENEQFF.

A few counts support this clone. The genes are TRBV15 and TRBJ2-1; D is uncertain. The germline CDR1 and CDR2 sequences are LNHNV and YYDKDF (reference sequence). V was pared by 5 bases and J by 9 bases, with 8 bases between. This CDR3 is built from 11 residues. The CDR3 DNA sequence: TGTGCCACCAGCTACTCAGCTGAGCAGTTCTTC. Amino acid sequence: CATSYSAEQFF.

This clone was picked up one time. This sequence joins TRBV25-1 and TRBJ1-1, with no clear D. Germline V gene data show CDR1 as MGHDK and CDR2 as SYGVNS. Trimming took 7 bases from V and 7 from J, leaving 13 bases between them. This CDR3 spans 12 amino acids. As DNA, the CDR3 is TGTGCCAGCACCCCCGGAGGAAGTGAAGCTTTCTTT. Its translation is CASTPGGSEAFF.

Written as DNA, the CDR3 is TGTGCCAGCAGCTCGTGGACAGGTACCCCCCAGCTAGCCAAAAACATTCAGTACTTC. Protein: CASSSWTGTPQLAKNIQYF. The chain has TRBV7-9 and TRBJ2-4; 7 nucleotides line up with TRBD1. Germline V gene sequence: CDR1 SEHNR, CDR2 FQNEAQ (reference sequence). V dropped 4 bases and J dropped 0; count of bases not matched to a gene: 15. The CDR3 spans 19 residues. The variable domain in full, completed from reference TRBV7-9 and TRBJ2-4, reads DTGVSQNPRHKITKRGQNVTFRCDPISEHNRLYWYRQTLGQGPEFLTYFQNEAQLEKSRLLSDRFSAERPKGSFSTLEIQRTEQGDSAMYLCASSSWTGTPQLAKNIQYFGAGTRLSVL.